This T cell receptor beta chain was captured by sequencing in a study of blood T cell repertoires in COVID-19. The data were produced by immunoSEQ multiplex PCR, yet TCRdb's version contains in-frame clones alone and is incomplete. The sample includes about 210,000 clones, around 86% of them seen just once. Between the trimmed V and J ends, which lost 3 bases and 1 base, there was a span of 12 bases. The CDR3 contains 16 residues. Germline V CDR1 and CDR2: SGHAT, FQNNGV. Source material: PBMCs or T cells enriched from blood (not recorded which). The clonotype originates from a woman aged 45-60 years with acute COVID-19. The chain has TRBV11-2 and TRBJ2-2; D may be TRBD1 (5 bases). The CDR3 sequence: CASSLAPTGNTGELFF. The CDR3 DNA reads TGTGCCAGCAGCTTGGCTCCCACAGGGAACACCGGGGAGCTGTTTTTT.